These 22 T cell receptor beta chains were sequenced from one sample in a study of T-cell memory formation after mild COVID-19. TCRdb fed the 5' RACE reads into MiXCR, producing one record per CDR3 protein. There are about 84,000 distinct CDR3 sequences in the sample; approximately 15% occur only once, and about a third lies in the top ten. Sequencing input: PBMCs or a T cell subset sorted from them (not recorded which). Source of these receptors: an adult woman who had mild COVID-19 (a few samples of this study predate the infection). Cell type and time point are not known.

This clonotype was observed a few times. V is TRBV12-3 or TRBV12-4 and J is TRBJ2-1; unclear D gene. The CDR3 is made up of 13 amino acids. V gave up 3 bases and J gave up 3 bases, with 6 bases separating them. CDR3 nucleotide sequence: TGTGCCAGCAGTTTTCGCGACTACAATGAGCAGTTCTTC. This sequence encodes CASSFRDYNEQFF.

This clonotype was picked up a small number of times. This CDR3 reads CASSYSKGTGNEQYF. The CDR3 bases are TGTGCCAGCAGTTACTCGAAGGGGACAGGGAACGAGCAGTACTTC. The chain uses TRBV6-5 and TRBJ2-7, with 9 bases fitting TRBD1. Per the germline V gene, CDR1 is MNHEY and CDR2 is SVGAGI. The length of the CDR3 is 15 residues. Germline trimming cut 0 bases from V and 5 bases from J; bases unmatched to any gene: 5.

The rearrangement joins TRBV19 to TRBJ1-2, with a weak D call TRBD1 (5 bases). The V and J ends lost 5 bases and 4 bases respectively, with 11 bases between them. The germline CDR1 and CDR2 sequences are LNHDA and SQIVND (reference sequence). The length of the CDR3 is 13 residues. CDR3 coding DNA: TGTGCCAGTAGTCACCGGGACCCCTATGGCTACACCTTC. Translated: CASSHRDPYGYTF.

CDR3 in DNA: TGTGCCAGCAGCCACCCTGTACAGACCTTCGGCTCACCCCTCCACTTT. It encodes CASSHPVQTFGSPLHF. The chain couples TRBV7-9 to TRBJ1-6; D gene ambiguous. Germline-derived CDR1 and CDR2 are SEHNR and FQNEAQ (reference sequence). Trimming removed 5 bases from V and 10 bases from J, with 21 bases in between. The CDR3 is 16 residues long.

This clonotype was counted a few times. The chain recombines TRBV19 with TRBJ1-1; D remains ambiguous. CDR1 LNHDA and CDR2 SQIVND come from the germline V gene (reference sequence). The CDR3 covers 16 residues. Trimming took 3 bases from V and 3 from J, leaving 17 bases between them. The CDR3 DNA reads as TGTGCCAGTAGTATGGTCAGGTACTTGAGTGACACTGAAGCTTTCTTT. It specifies CASSMVRYLSDTEAFF.

This clonotype has just a few counts. This chain joins TRBV7-6 and TRBJ2-1; the match to TRBD2 covers 12 bases. Germline values: CDR1 SGHVS, CDR2 FNYEAQ. The CDR3 is made up of 15 amino acids. The junction had 2 bases not matched to a gene; V was cut back by 1 base and J by 7 bases. CDR3 protein: CASSLGTSGTNEQFF. DNA for the CDR3: TGTGCCAGCAGCTTAGGGACTAGCGGGACGAATGAGCAGTTCTTC.

This clonotype turned up a few times. This sequence joins TRBV12-3 or TRBV12-4 and TRBJ2-2, with D maybe TRBD1 (6 bases). The CDR3 length is 14 residues. The V end was cut by 6 bases, the J end by 6 bases, with 14 bases between. The CDR3 DNA reads as TGTGCCAGCAGCCCCCGTCAGGGGTCCGGGGAGCTGTTTTTT. Translation: CASSPRQGSGELFF.

The chain uses TRBV7-2 and TRBJ2-7, with TRBD2 matching over 9 bases. The CDR3 loop spans 16 amino acids. Trimming at V came to 4 bases and at J to 6 bases, leaving 13 bases not matched to a gene. The germline gives CDR1 SGHTA, CDR2 FQGNSA. The CDR3 coding sequence is TGTGCCAGCAGCTCACTCGTAGGGACTAGCCTTTTCGAGCAGTACTTC. It specifies CASSSLVGTSLFEQYF.

This clonotype turned up a few times. The chain is built from TRBV6-5 and TRBJ2-1; TRBD2 is a possible D gene (5 bases). The germline gives CDR1 MNHEY, CDR2 SVGAGI. Deletions cut 0 bases from V and 3 bases from J, with 6 bases between. This CDR3 contains 14 residues. CDR3 residues: CASSYSTNYNEQFF. CDR3 DNA sequence: TGTGCCAGCAGTTACTCGACTAACTACAATGAGCAGTTCTTC.

The chain combines TRBV24-1 with TRBJ2-1; D is ambiguous. Per the germline V gene, CDR1 is KGHDR and CDR2 is SFDVKD. The CDR3 length is 13 residues. V was cut by 8 bases and J by 5 bases, with 12 bases left in between. CDR3 in DNA: TGTGCCACCAATCACCCACCCGACAATGAGCAGTTCTTC. Translated: CATNHPPDNEQFF.

This clonotype was seen repeatedly, ten times or more. The chain recombines TRBV27 with TRBJ2-7; no clear D. The CDR3 is 14 amino acids. The V end was cut by 7 bases, the J end by 4 bases, with 17 bases between. CDR1 is MNHEY, CDR2 SMNVEV, per germline (reference sequence). The CDR3, as DNA: TGTGCCAGCAAGGGCAGACAAGGAACATACGAGCAGTACTTC. It encodes CASKGRQGTYEQYF.

This chain uses TRBV14 with TRBJ1-6; D call uncertain. The CDR3 loop spans 17 amino acids. The V gene lost 0 bases and the J gene lost 0 bases, with 9 bases spanning the gap. CDR1 and CDR2 (germline): SGHDN, FVKESK. For the CDR3, the DNA is TGTGCCAGCAGCCAAGATGTGGTCTACTCCTATAATTCACCCCTCCACTTT. Its translation is CASSQDVVYSYNSPLHF. Drawing the rest from reference TRBV14 and TRBJ1-6, the complete variable domain is EAGVTQFPSHSVIEKGQTVTLRCDPISGHDNLYWYRRVMGKEIKFLLHFVKESKQDESGMPNNRFLAERTGGTYSTLKVQPAELEDSGVYFCASSQDVVYSYNSPLHFGNGTRLTVT.

Only a few counts were recorded for this clonotype. The J gene is TRBJ2-7, the V gene TRBV7-3; TRBD2 matches 8 bases. With V trimmed by 2 bases and J by 6 bases, 9 bases remained unmatched. The CDR3 consists of 15 residues. Germline loops: CDR1 SGHTA, CDR2 FQGTGA. The CDR3: CASSLGLADVSEQYF. CDR3 nucleotides: TGTGCCAGCAGCTTAGGACTAGCAGACGTCTCCGAGCAGTACTTC.

This clonotype was observed a handful of times. V gene TRBV19 combines with J gene TRBJ2-1, with D perhaps TRBD1 or TRBD2 (5 bases each). CDR3 length: 15 amino acids. V was clipped by 0 bases and J by 12 bases, with 18 bases between them. Per the germline V gene, CDR1 is LNHDA and CDR2 is SQIVND (reference sequence). This CDR3 reads CASSIDGALEVGQFF. Written as DNA, the CDR3 is TGTGCCAGTAGTATAGATGGGGCGTTGGAGGTAGGGCAGTTCTTC.

This clonotype was counted between two and nine times. This chain uses TRBV6-2 or TRBV6-3 with TRBJ2-1; 10 nucleotides line up with TRBD1. CDR3 size: 17 residues. V shed 6 bases and J 4 bases; nucleotides not matched to a gene: 12. Germline CDR1 reads MNHEY; CDR2 reads SVGEGT. The CDR3 spells CASSQNQGTGVYNEQFF. In DNA form, the CDR3 reads TGTGCCAGCAGCCAGAATCAGGGGACAGGGGTTTACAATGAGCAGTTCTTC.

V and J are TRBV5-1 and TRBJ2-3, with D perhaps TRBD2 (5 bases). Germline loops: CDR1 SGHRS, CDR2 YFSETQ. The CDR3 has 17 residues. Deletions cut 0 bases from V and 2 bases from J, with 16 bases between. CDR3 DNA sequence: TGCGCCAGCAGCTTGGCCGAGGGCGGCCCCGTCACAGATACGCAGTATTTT. Amino acid sequence: CASSLAEGGPVTDTQYF.

The table lists this clonotype with a few counts. The CDR3 reads CASSLLAGEVYNEQFF. CDR3 in DNA: TGTGCCAGCAGTTTACTCGCAGGGGAGGTTTACAATGAGCAGTTCTTC. The chain has TRBV27 and TRBJ2-1; D is tentatively TRBD1 or TRBD2 (6 bases each). V lost 2 bases and J lost 4, with 15 bases in between. The CDR3 is 16 amino acids. The germline V gene has CDR1 MNHEY and CDR2 SMNVEV (reference sequence).

This clonotype appeared a few times. This rearrangement joins TRBV19 to TRBJ2-7, with 8 bases identical to TRBD1. CDR3 length: 14 residues. CDR1 and CDR2 from the germline V gene are LNHDA and SQIVND (reference sequence). V was clipped by 5 bases and J by 5 bases; unmatched bases: 8. The DNA of the CDR3 is TGTGCCAGTAGTTTTCTGGGACAGGCCGACGAGCAGTACTTC. Translating gives CASSFLGQADEQYF.

V usage is TRBV24-1 and J usage is TRBJ2-3; TRBD1 aligns across 10 bases. Germline CDR1 is KGHDR and CDR2 is SFDVKD. V dropped 3 bases and J dropped 5; count of bases not matched to a gene: 4. The CDR3 extends over 15 amino acids. As DNA, the CDR3 is TGTGCCACCAGTGATCGACAGGGGGCCGGAGATACGCAGTATTTT. This gives the protein CATSDRQGAGDTQYF.

This chain connects TRBV7-2 to TRBJ2-1, with D perhaps matching TRBD1 or TRBD2 (7 bases each). V lost 1 base to trimming and J lost 2 bases, with 12 bases between them. This CDR3 has 16 amino acids. Germline assignment: CDR1 SGHTA and CDR2 FQGNSA. CDR3: CASSLDAGGAYNEQFF. CDR3 sequence (DNA): TGTGCCAGCAGCTTAGACGCAGGGGGGGCCTACAATGAGCAGTTCTTC.

J is TRBJ1-6 and V is TRBV3-1, with a tentative D call TRBD1 (5 bases). From germline, CDR1 is LGHDT and CDR2 YNNKEL (reference sequence). Trimming took off 0 bases at V and 9 bases at J, with 15 bases between the two ends. The CDR3 runs to 16 residues. DNA of the CDR3: TGTGCCAGCAGCCAAGAAGGGACGGCCTATGGTTCACCCCTCCACTTT. It codes for CASSQEGTAYGSPLHF. The whole variable domain, filled in from reference TRBV3-1 and TRBJ1-6, reads DTAVSQTPKYLVTQMGNDKSIKCEQNLGHDTMYWYKQDSKKFLKIMFSYNNKELIINETVPNRFSPKSPDKAHLNLHINSLELGDSAVYFCASSQEGTAYGSPLHFGNGTRLTVT.

This clonotype was seen repeatedly, ten times or more. The rearrangement uses TRBV12-3 or TRBV12-4 and TRBJ2-1; D remains ambiguous. V lost 5 bases to trimming and J lost 7 bases, with 18 bases between them. The CDR3 runs 15 residues. In DNA, the CDR3 is TGTGCCAGCAGTCCTCTCCCCCTCCAAGCAAATGAGCAGTTCTTC. Its translation is CASSPLPLQANEQFF.